These T cell receptor beta chains were read from a single sample in a study of OX40 agonist ivuxolimab in advanced cancers. TCRdb keeps only in-frame clones here, not all; method: immunoSEQ multiplex PCR. The data contain tens of thousands of clones, 75% to 90% of them seen just once; the ten biggest clones take up around 0.34%. The input for sequencing was CD4+ or CD8+ T cells sorted from blood, taken in a trial of the OX40 agonist ivuxolimab. The receptor source for this set is an adult with an advanced solid tumor such as melanoma, head and neck, liver or kidney cancer. CDR3s leave out the opening cysteine and the closing phenylalanine or tryptophan. Each record gives: J gene, V gene, CDR3 protein.

j_gene: TRBJ2-7; v_gene: TRBV7-2; CDR3aa: ASSLALAGTSGSYEQY
j_gene: TRBJ1-2; v_gene: TRBV5-1; CDR3aa: ASSEGVAENGYT
j_gene: TRBJ1-1; v_gene: TRBV9; CDR3aa: ASSVERGGNTEAF
j_gene: TRBJ1-1; v_gene: TRBV7-8; CDR3aa: ASSLVSLASTEAF
j_gene: TRBJ1-2; v_gene: TRBV6-5; CDR3aa: ASSTRDKYHGYT
j_gene: TRBJ2-1; v_gene: TRBV5-1; CDR3aa: ASTLAGEGEQF
j_gene: TRBJ2-7; v_gene: TRBV2; CDR3aa: ASRDRTGGY
j_gene: TRBJ2-3; v_gene: TRBV11-2; CDR3aa: ASSLDVRLWDTQY
j_gene: TRBJ2-2; v_gene: TRBV11-2; CDR3aa: ASSLTGAAGELF
j_gene: TRBJ1-2; v_gene: TRBV7-9; CDR3aa: ASSLEEARYT
j_gene: TRBJ1-3; v_gene: TRBV14; CDR3aa: ASSPYSSGNTIY
j_gene: TRBJ2-3; v_gene: TRBV14; CDR3aa: ASSQLASTDTQY
j_gene: TRBJ2-5; v_gene: TRBV11-3; CDR3aa: ASSLGFRETQY
j_gene: TRBJ2-5; v_gene: TRBV4-3; CDR3aa: ASSPLDGKETQY
j_gene: TRBJ1-1; v_gene: TRBV19; CDR3aa: ASSNYRGEGTEAF
j_gene: TRBJ2-3; v_gene: TRBV4-3; CDR3aa: ASSLRPGLATDTQY
j_gene: TRBJ1-2; v_gene: TRBV11-2; CDR3aa: ASSYTDRAGYT
j_gene: TRBJ2-3; v_gene: TRBV5-1; CDR3aa: ASSAGLAGVVGTDTQY
j_gene: TRBJ1-2; v_gene: TRBV7-8; CDR3aa: ASSGAGPAGGIYGYT
j_gene: TRBJ1-6; v_gene: TRBV10-3; CDR3aa: AISQDRSSYNSPLH
j_gene: TRBJ1-2; v_gene: TRBV4-3; CDR3aa: ASSQPQGAGYT